The source of this TCR beta chain is a study of regulatory T cells in long-lasting Graves disease. The wider study: Antithyroid drugs had been taken by newly diagnosed Graves' patients for under 3 months. Regarding the study as a whole: Between persistent patients, a few thousand public clonotypes were shared, exceeding the approximately 990 shared between new patients. Persistent disease preferred TRBV28, TRBJ1-2 and TRBJ2-5.

This clonotype was seen ten or more times. No antigen is known for it. Time point meaning: newly diagnosed GD, antithyroid drugs for less than 3 months. Preparation of the TCR library used RNA extracted from PBMCs. American Thyroid Association guidelines defined how Graves' disease was diagnosed. Trimming took off 6 bases at V and 7 bases at J, with 22 bases between the two ends. This CDR3 is built from 15 residues. The germline V gene has CDR1 SGHDT and CDR2 YYEEEE. CDR3 regions were amplified by Arm-PCR using iRepertoire HTBI primers to build TCR beta libraries. In TCRdb, the multiplex PCR reads were re-called with MiXCR into one record per CDR3 protein. Of roughly 420,000 distinct CDR3 sequences in the sample, 15% to 17% were seen once.

This sequence joins TRBV5-6 and TRBJ2-5; TRBD1 is a possible D gene (6 bases). The sample consisted of peripheral blood mononuclear cells (PBMCs), taken at new diagnosis, from a patient treated with antithyroid drugs. This TCR derives from a female donor with Graves disease. The CDR3 here is CASTDRRSRDPTQYF. The CDR3 coding sequence is TGTGCCAGCACCGACAGGAGATCGAGAGACCCGACCCAGTACTTC.